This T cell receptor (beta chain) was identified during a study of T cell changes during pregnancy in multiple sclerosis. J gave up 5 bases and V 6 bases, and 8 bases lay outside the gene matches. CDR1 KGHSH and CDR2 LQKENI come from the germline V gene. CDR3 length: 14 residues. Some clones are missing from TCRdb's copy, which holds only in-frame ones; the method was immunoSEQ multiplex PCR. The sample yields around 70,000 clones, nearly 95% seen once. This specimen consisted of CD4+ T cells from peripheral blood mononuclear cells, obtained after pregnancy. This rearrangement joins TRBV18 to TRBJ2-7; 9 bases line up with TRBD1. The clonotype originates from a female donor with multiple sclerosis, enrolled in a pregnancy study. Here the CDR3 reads CASSRTGGRDEQYF. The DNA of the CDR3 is TGTGCCAGCTCTCGAACAGGGGGCCGCGACGAGCAGTACTTC.